This entry is about one T cell receptor (beta chain). Its binding antigen is unknown. Base qualities were left out, and no much larger clone turns up one base away. Library preparation used the immunoSEQ multiplex PCR assay. For the multiplex PCR, a mixture combining 60 forward primers for TCR Vbeta segments and 13 reverse primers for TCR Jbeta segments was used. The CDR3 region of rearranged TCR beta genes was amplified from genomic DNA by a multiplex PCR assay. The Illumina HiSeq System was used to sequence the amplified TCR beta libraries as 87-base-pair reads. Per the authors' processing: A later analysis tallied 70 million to 100 million unique TCR beta chains across the 550 to 850 repertoires, and 10 million to 11 million of those chains were shared by two or more donors. Raw reads were error-corrected and collapsed into unique sequences by a nearest-neighbor algorithm in which closely related sequences were merged to remove PCR and sequencing errors. To assign V, D and J gene segments, CDR3 sequences were aligned to IMGT reference sequences. For a sequence to be retained, a match of at least six nucleotides was required to both a V gene segment and a J gene segment. A rearrangement counted as productive if the CDR3 had no stop codons and remained in frame with V and J, and every other rearrangement counted as non-productive. Following IMGT convention, CDR3 was defined as the stretch from the second conserved V-encoded cysteine to the conserved J-encoded phenylalanine. The earlier analysis of about 590 of the donors excluded sequences that lacked an unambiguous match to a single V gene segment. In an earlier analysis of roughly 600 of the donors, a V segment was called functional when productive rearrangements were above 56.7%, and segregating when the standard deviation between donors exceeded 5%. A statistical classification framework was built to diagnose cytomegalovirus status from the catalog of TCR beta chain sequences. A later analysis assigned V and J genes by comparing TCR nucleotide sequences with IMGT/GENE-DB human TR gene sequences. The TCRdist pipeline was used in a later analysis to assign CDR3 sequences and most-parsimonious VDJ recombination scenarios. In a later analysis, each TCR beta chain was defined by its CDR3 amino acid sequence together with its V-gene family, and reads lacking a unique V-gene family were excluded. To address suspected cross-contamination and a sequencing artifact, a later analysis removed roughly 580 highly shared, low-generation-probability nucleotide sequences. In a later analysis, a clonal expansion index for each public chain was calculated from normalized within-repertoire ranks of inferred template counts. Generation probabilities in a later analysis came from a VDJ recombination model fitted to out-of-frame rearrangements, and those results were checked against IGoR. In a later analysis, hypergeometric tests were used to score TCR-TCR, TCR-HLA and TCR-CMV co-occurrence, with a repertoire-size bias correction applied to TCR pairs. To estimate false discovery rates, a later analysis permuted the HLA or CMV assignments 20 times. In a later analysis, co-occurring TCRs were grouped with DBSCAN, and TCRdist sequence similarity was added when clustering was performed within HLA-allele-positive subsets. For co-occurrence clustering, repertoires with fewer than 30,000 or more than 120,000 public chains were excluded, along with five repertoires with anomalous nucleotide sharing. In its TCRdb copy, this immuneACCESS table keeps in-frame sequences only and misses some clones. Where compared with another copy, unresolved V genes explain less than half of these, and the others have no known cause. V and J calls and clone size are copied from that table; D and trimming were computed from the DNA. Within this sample are roughly 86,000 clones, with 60% to 85% of them counted one time only. The ten largest clones represent around 7.3% of the sample.

The cohort was made up of 650 to 700 healthy bone marrow donors. Cohort members were all nominally healthy when sampled, although unrecorded immune exposures were likely present. The donor was CMV seropositive and belonged to the group of 250 to 300 seropositive cohort members. A peripheral blood sample was collected from each donor, and TCR beta sequencing was performed on peripheral blood mononuclear cells. The Qiagen DNeasy Blood Extraction Kit was used to extract genomic DNA from the blood cell samples. The data were obtained in a study of cytomegalovirus exposure and HLA in healthy donors (dated by TCRdb to the late 2010s). Regarding the study in general: In an earlier analysis of 587 of the donors, 276 Gb of sequence data and 90 million to 120 million unique TCR beta sequences from 180 million or so T cells were reported. A later analysis re-analyzed previously published TCR beta repertoires from roughly 690 donors and added high-resolution HLA genotyping to study TCR occurrence patterns. An early release that covered about 600 HLA-typed donors contained about 300 gigabases of sequencing data and approximately 85 million unique TCR sequences. The later analysis used no new phenotypic data to find candidate immune exposures, relying instead on TCR beta sequences and their occurrence across donors. All discovery cohort repertoires had been generated using a single sequencing platform. Along with the approximately 670-subject first cohort, a separate validation cohort of some 130 different subjects was used. In an earlier analysis of roughly 580 of the donors, high-throughput TCR beta sequencing was used to judge whether each TCR beta V gene segment behaved as functional or pseudogenic. Because of strong linkage in the cohort, four or five DR-DQ haplotypes were treated as single units for association and clustering. HLA typing included class I and class II loci at four-digit resolution. Typing coverage differed by locus: A, B, C, DRB1 and DQB1 were typed in about 620-630 donors, DQA1 in roughly 500, DPA1 in nearly 610, and DPB1 in 472. Genome-wide SNP genotypes for about three fifths of the 666 donors were used in a later genetic analysis, which treated that subset as a discovery cohort. The study was designed to test whether signatures of past pathogen exposure could be identified by cataloging public T cell receptors. Using immunosequencing, the study profiled T cell repertoires from about 610 subjects and related those repertoires to cytomegalovirus serostatus. Among the roughly 400 genotyped donors, around 81% belonged to the genetic ancestry cluster associated with self-reported Caucasian donors. The study combined high-throughput TCR immunosequencing, statistical association of individual TCRs with disease status, and machine learning to predict cytomegalovirus infection status. Across 398 genotyped donors of the cohort, an average of about 240,000 unique TCR beta nucleotide sequences per donor were sequenced, and roughly a sixth of those sequences were non-productive. Donor age, sex, ethnicity and CMV serostatus were compiled alongside the repertoire data. The investigation overall reported the following: At a false discovery rate of 0.05, a later analysis linked about 16,000 TCR beta sequences to specific HLA alleles. Correlated functional status among segregating V segments might reflect linkage disequilibrium, but an unknown experimental factor could not be ruled out. The authors suggested that the approach could potentially be extended to other disease states and immunological phenotypes. Because the 87-base-pair reads could not distinguish some IMGT-functional V segments, including TRBV6-2 and TRBV6-3, those segments were excluded. Strong co-occurrence of HLA alleles, especially DR and DQ, made assigning TCR associations to individual alleles difficult. In a later analysis, HLA-associated TCR beta chains were found to be more clonally expanded and to have lower generation probabilities than equally common non-associated chains. An association between a missense DCLRE1C variant and V-gene and J-gene trimming of TCR beta chains was found in a later genetic analysis and replicated in an independent cohort. The study gave a list of around 170 TCR beta chains associated with cytomegalovirus. In both the original and validation cohorts, the classifier was reported to diagnose cytomegalovirus status with high specificity and sensitivity. Across donors, most TCR sequences were observed very rarely, whereas some public TCRs were present in many individuals. Because HLA typing was missing for some donors at each locus, association tests included only the typed subset. A cluster of highly shared sequence variants was judged likely to represent a technical artifact of the sequencing pipeline. A further reported finding was that TCR beta sequences accurately predicted the HLA-A and HLA-B alleles for most subjects in the first cohort. This cohort had only TCR beta chains sequenced, and the lack of alpha or paired-chain data limited which features could be detected. A later analysis found that most CMV-associated TCR beta chains appeared HLA-restricted, with HLA associations seemingly driven largely by CMV exposure. In a later genetic analysis, fewer N-insertions in productive TCRs were reported among donors in an Asian-associated ancestry cluster than the roughly 700-donor mean. Three of the identified cytomegalovirus-associated TCR beta chains were confirmed in vitro to be specific for cytomegalovirus antigens. For the cohort, immune exposure information was limited to CMV serostatus. In an earlier analysis of over 550 of the donors, most TCR beta V segments were observed in productive rearrangements about 87% or about 30% of the time, broadly matching IMGT annotations. The earlier analysis of fewer than 750 of the donors excluded roughly 17 rarely observed V segments, including chromosome 9 orphons, because counts were too low. Sequencing depth was assumed to be roughly uniform across donors in the presence/absence analyses, though that assumption may not hold. In a later analysis, TCR association rates were found to vary across HLA loci, with the most associated TCRs seen for DRB1 alleles and the fewest for HLA-C alleles. A later analysis reported that several top co-occurrence clusters appeared linked to parvovirus B19, influenza, CMV and Epstein-Barr virus.

The germline V gene (reference sequence) supplies CDR1 GTSNPN and CDR2 SVGIG. The CDR3 sequence holds 15 residues, the cysteine and phenylalanine included. Of the read, only the CDR3 DNA is kept; its 45 bases are in frame from base 1. Trimming costs V 3 bases and J 8 bases, and their ends lie 19 bases apart. Sequencing was performed on PBMCs. This receptor was taken from a man aged 45-60 years in good health and CMV-seropositive. The sequence links TRBV30 to TRBJ1-4; the best D guess is TRBD1, with 6 bases matching. CDR3 loop: CAWSGQSVSGEKLFF. DNA sequence: TGTGCCTGGAGCGGACAGTCAGTATCGGGGGAAAAACTGTTTTTT.